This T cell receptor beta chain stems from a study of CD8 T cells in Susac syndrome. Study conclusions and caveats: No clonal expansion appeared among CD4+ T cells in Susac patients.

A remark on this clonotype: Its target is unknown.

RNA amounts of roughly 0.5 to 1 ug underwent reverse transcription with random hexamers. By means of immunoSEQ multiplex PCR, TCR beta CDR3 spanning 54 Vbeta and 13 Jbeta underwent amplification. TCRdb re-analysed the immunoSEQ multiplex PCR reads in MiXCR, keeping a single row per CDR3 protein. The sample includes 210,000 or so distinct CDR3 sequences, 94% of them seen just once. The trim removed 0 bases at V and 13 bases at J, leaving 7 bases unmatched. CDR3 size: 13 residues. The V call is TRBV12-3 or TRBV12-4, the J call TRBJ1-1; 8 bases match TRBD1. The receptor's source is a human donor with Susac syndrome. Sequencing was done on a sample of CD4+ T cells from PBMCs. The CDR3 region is CASSLAAGTGGFF. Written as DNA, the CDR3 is TGTGCCAGCAGTTTAGCGGCAGGCACAGGGGGTTTCTTT.